This TCR beta chain was sequenced during a study of blood T cell repertoires in COVID-19. TCRdb keeps only in-frame clones here, not all; method: immunoSEQ multiplex PCR. The sample shows 140,000 or so clones, about 79% of them seen only once. Germline loops: CDR1 LNHDA, CDR2 SQIVND (reference sequence). The ends lost 3 bases at V and 0 bases at J; junction bases unmatched: 10. The CDR3 spans 18 residues. This TCR was recovered from an elderly woman with acute or convalescent COVID-19. This chain uses TRBV19 with TRBJ2-4, with 8 positions matching TRBD1. The specimen sequenced was peripheral blood. CDR3 in DNA: TGTGCCAGTAGTATGAGGGGACAGGTTGCATTAGCCAAAAACATTCAGTACTTC. It yields the protein CASSMRGQVALAKNIQYF. Full variable domain (outside the CDR3, taken from reference TRBV19 and TRBJ2-4): DGGITQSPKYLFRKEGQNVTLSCEQNLNHDAMYWYRQDPGQGLRLIYYSQIVNDFQKGDIAEGYSVSREKKESFPLTVTSAQKNPTAFYLCASSMRGQVALAKNIQYFGAGTRLSVL.